This TCR beta chain appears in the sequencing data of a study of cytomegalovirus exposure and HLA in healthy donors. Study-wide context: Early released data comprised 80 million to 90 million unique TCRs from HLA-typed donors.

Germline CDR1 is SGHTA and CDR2 is FQGNSA. J gave up 5 bases and V 5 bases, and 5 bases lay outside the gene matches. This CDR3 spans 13 amino acids. Broader study findings: Association of a missense DCLRE1C variant with TCR beta V- and J-gene trimming was reported in a later analysis. In a later analysis, at a false discovery rate of 0.05, 16,951 TCR beta sequences matched HLA alleles.

PCR used 60 Vbeta primers and 13 Jbeta primers. Per the study methods: An analysis performed later counted around 80 million unique TCR beta chains (around 10 million of them shared). Sequenced by immunoSEQ multiplex PCR; TCRdb stores in-frame clones only, minus some. V, J and clone size derive from that table, while D and trimming were established from the DNA sequence. The data contain tens of thousands of clones, under 75% of them singletons. Details on this clone: Its antigen is still unknown.

The sequenced sample consisted of PBMCs. This clonotype originated in a human donor in good health. The chain uses TRBV7-2 and TRBJ2-5; 7 bases map to TRBD2. The CDR3 reads CASSPGEGETQYF. CDR3 nucleotide sequence: TGTGCCAGCAGCCCGGGGGAGGGGGAGACCCAGTACTTC. The entire variable domain, with the rest obtained from reference TRBV7-2 and TRBJ2-5, is as follows: GAGVSQSPSNKVTEKGKDVELRCDPISGHTALYWYRQSLGQGLEFLIYFQGNSAPDKSGLPSDRFSAERTGGSVSTLTIQRTQQEDSAVYLCASSPGEGETQYFGPGTRLLVL.